The 20 T cell receptor beta chains listed next were all sequenced from one sample in a study of blood T cell repertoires in COVID-19. Using immunoSEQ multiplex PCR, the repertoire was profiled, and TCRdb retains in-frame clones only, with some absent. The table includes roughly 120,000 clones, about four fifths detected once. The sequencing sample was made of peripheral blood. The origin of the receptors is an older woman with acute or convalescent COVID-19.

The gene calls are TRBV19 and TRBJ2-4, with D possibly TRBD2 on 5 matching bases. The CDR3 runs 14 residues. Germline loops: CDR1 LNHDA, CDR2 SQIVND (reference sequence). The V gene lost 3 bases and the J gene lost 1 base, with 7 bases spanning the gap. The CDR3 DNA reads TGTGCCAGTAGTATCCCGGGGGCCAAAAACATTCAGTACTTC. Its translation: CASSIPGAKNIQYF.

On this clone: At one end, the junction sequence differs from germline, possibly due to a read error. V gene TRBV19 combines with J gene TRBJ1-5; D perhaps matches TRBD1 (5 bases). CDR1 is LNHDA and CDR2 is SQIVND in the germline V gene (reference sequence). The CDR3 spans 16 residues. The CDR3 is CASRIAGISGNQPQHF. The DNA of the CDR3 is TGTGCCAGTAGGATAGCAGGGATTTCGGGCAATCAGCCCCAGCATTTT.

The chain joins TRBV19 to TRBJ1-5, with D perhaps matching TRBD1 (5 bases). Trimming removed 3 bases at V and 2 bases at J, with 14 bases between. Germline CDR1 is LNHDA and CDR2 is SQIVND (reference sequence). The CDR3 runs 16 residues. CDR3 region: CASSIEVGGGNQPQHF. CDR3 sequence (DNA): TGTGCCAGTAGTATTGAGGTCGGGGGGGGCAATCAGCCCCAGCATTTT.

This chain joins TRBV5-1 and TRBJ2-5, with D possibly TRBD2 on 5 matching bases. Germline V gene lookup returns CDR1 SGHRS and CDR2 YFSETQ. This CDR3 spans 15 amino acids. V was pared by 4 bases and J by 5 bases, with 18 bases between. This CDR3 reads CASSLPLQSGETQYF. The CDR3 DNA reads TGCGCCAGCAGCCTCCCCCTACAGTCGGGGGAGACCCAGTACTTC.

This sequence joins TRBV30 and TRBJ1-1; D remains unclear. Germline V CDR1 and CDR2: GTSNPN, SVGIG (reference sequence). The CDR3 consists of 12 residues. The V end was cut by 7 bases, the J end by 6 bases, with 15 bases between. The CDR3 sequence is CAFGLSGSEAFF. The CDR3 DNA follows: TGTGCCTTCGGGTTGAGTGGCTCTGAAGCTTTCTTT. Drawing the rest from reference TRBV30 and TRBJ1-1, the complete variable domain is SQTIHQWPATLVQPVGSPLSLECTVEGTSNPNLYWYRQAAGRGLQLLFYSVGIGQISSEVPQNLSASRPQDRQFILSSKKLLLSDSGFYLCAFGLSGSEAFFGQGTRLTVV.

This rearrangement joins TRBV19 to TRBJ1-2, with TRBD1 identical over 9 bases. Per germline, CDR1 LNHDA and CDR2 SQIVND (reference sequence). V dropped 4 bases and J dropped 6; count of bases not matched to a gene: 9. The CDR3 is 15 amino acids. Written as DNA, the CDR3 is TGTGCCAGTAGTAGTCCCGGGACAGGGTTCCATGGCTACACCTTC. Encoded protein: CASSSPGTGFHGYTF.

This chain uses TRBV3-1 (or the pseudogene TRBV3-2) with TRBJ1-6; D gene uncertain. V shed 4 bases and J shed 11 bases, with 12 bases lying between them. Germline loops: CDR1 LGHDT, CDR2 YNNKEL (reference sequence). This CDR3 is 13 amino acids long. The CDR3 nucleotides are TGTGCCAGCAGCCCGATACTCTCTCCACCCCTCCACTTT. It specifies CASSPILSPPLHF.

The chain is built from TRBV28 and TRBJ1-1; D may be TRBD1 (5 bases). Germline V gives CDR1 MDHEN, CDR2 SYDVKM. V shed 4 bases and J shed 3 bases, with 9 bases lying between them. This CDR3 has 13 amino acids. CDR3 DNA: TGTGCCAGCAGTTCCAGGGTATACACTGAAGCTTTCTTT. Its protein is CASSSRVYTEAFF.

This clone was counted a few times. The V and J genes are TRBV6-5 and TRBJ1-5, with 8 bases aligning to TRBD1. This CDR3 region has 14 residues. From germline, CDR1 is MNHEY and CDR2 SVGAGI. Losses at the gene ends were 7 bases for V and 6 bases for J; bases not matched to a gene: 8. The CDR3 sequence: CASTLGQGGQPQHF. CDR3 nucleotide sequence: TGTGCCAGCACCCTAGGACAGGGTGGTCAGCCCCAGCATTTT.

This chain uses TRBV10-2 with TRBJ2-1; TRBD2 agrees at 8 bases. V shed 4 bases and J 6 bases; nucleotides not matched to a gene: 8. Germline values: CDR1 WSHSY, CDR2 SAAADI. This CDR3 contains 15 residues. The CDR3 protein is CASSVGGGALNEQFF. Here the CDR3 DNA reads TGCGCCAGCAGTGTCGGGGGGGGCGCCCTCAATGAGCAGTTCTTC.

V and J are TRBV6-5 and TRBJ2-3; 8 nucleotides agree with TRBD1. With 5 bases clipped from V and 1 base from J, the junction kept 5 bases outside the gene matches. The CDR3 runs to 15 residues. Germline V gene data show CDR1 as MNHEY and CDR2 as SVGAGI. The CDR3 loop reads CASSPDRARTDTQYF. CDR3 sequence (DNA): TGTGCCAGCAGTCCGGACAGGGCCCGCACAGATACGCAGTATTTT.

The chain combines TRBV10-2 with TRBJ1-2; 9 bases agree with TRBD1. The CDR3 totals 14 residues. V lost 2 bases to trimming and J lost 4 bases; unmatched junction nucleotides: 2. Germline V lookup: CDR1 WSHSY, CDR2 SAAADI. The CDR3 loop is CASSEQGQGYGYTF. The CDR3 DNA reads TGCGCCAGCAGTGAGCAGGGACAGGGCTATGGCTACACCTTC.

The V gene is TRBV2, the J gene TRBJ1-1; D not resolved. The CDR3 has 13 amino acids. V lost 6 bases and J 0 bases, leaving 8 bases between the germline ends. In germline, CDR1 is SNHLY, CDR2 FYNNEI. CDR3 residues: CASRDTVNTEAFF. The CDR3 bases are TGTGCCAGCAGAGACACCGTGAACACTGAAGCTTTCTTT.

This clone was observed a handful of times. The genes are TRBV29-1 and TRBJ2-1; 7 positions match TRBD2. CDR3 length: 15 residues. Germline CDR1 SQVTM, CDR2 ANQGSEA. The junction had 13 bases not matched to a gene; V was cut back by 2 bases and J by 9 bases. The CDR3 DNA is TGCAGCGTTGAAAGGCCTAGCGGTGGATCCGGTGAGCAGTTCTTC. Translation gives CSVERPSGGSGEQFF.

The V gene is TRBV29-1, the J gene TRBJ1-1, with 7 bases that match TRBD1. The germline CDR1 and CDR2 sequences are SQVTM and ANQGSEA. With V trimmed by 7 bases and J by 8 bases, 7 bases remained unmatched. The CDR3 runs to 11 residues. This CDR3 reads CSATGVREAFF. CDR3 coding DNA: TGCAGCGCCACAGGGGTGAGAGAAGCTTTCTTT.

The chain uses TRBV19 and TRBJ1-2; 8 bases line up with TRBD1. The CDR3 is made up of 14 amino acids. V lost 6 bases, J lost 6 bases, and 9 bases stayed unmatched. The V gene's germline CDR1 is LNHDA and CDR2 SQIVND (reference sequence). CDR3 residues: CASSYTGQGDGYTF. The CDR3 DNA is TGTGCCAGTAGCTACACCGGACAGGGTGATGGCTACACCTTC.

V gene TRBV2 combines with J gene TRBJ1-1, with no clear D. The CDR3 loop spans 13 amino acids. Germline CDR1 is SNHLY and CDR2 is FYNNEI. Trimming pared 5 bases from V and 4 bases from J, leaving 11 bases between. The CDR3 coding sequence is TGTGCCAGCAGTTACAGTGGTAGCACTGAAGCTTTCTTT. Translating it yields CASSYSGSTEAFF.

V usage is TRBV5-1 and J usage is TRBJ2-5; 13 positions agree with TRBD2. After removal of 0 bases from V and 1 base from J, the junction contained 0 bases not matched to a gene. The CDR3 extends over 16 amino acids. CDR1 and CDR2 (germline): SGHRS, YFSETQ. The CDR3 DNA is TGCGCCAGCAGCTTGGGACTAGCGGGGGGCCAAGAGACCCAGTACTTC. Its protein product is CASSLGLAGGQETQYF.

CDR3 DNA: TGTGCCAGCAGCTTACCCTTGGCAGGGCATCTGTCGTCCATATATTTT. It yields the protein CASSLPLAGHLSSIYF. The rearrangement joins TRBV5-8 to TRBJ1-3, with D maybe TRBD1 (5 bases). With 2 bases removed from V and 11 bases from J, the gap between germline ends came to 23 bases. The CDR3 spans 16 residues. Per the germline V gene, CDR1 is SGHTS and CDR2 is YDEGEE.

This clone turned up a few times. The V gene is TRBV5-1, the J gene TRBJ2-2; no firm D call. The CDR3 is 16 amino acids. V gave up 0 bases and J gave up 4 bases, with 13 bases separating them. Germline CDR1 and CDR2: SGHRS and YFSETQ. DNA of the CDR3: TGCGCCAGCAGCTTGGAGCCGACTGGCCCCACCGGGGAGCTGTTTTTT. Translation: CASSLEPTGPTGELFF. Full variable domain (remainder filled in from reference TRBV5-1 and TRBJ2-2): KAGVTQTPRYLIKTRGQQVTLSCSPISGHRSVSWYQQTPGQGLQFLFEYFSETQRNKGNFPGRFSGRQFSNSRSEMNVSTLELGDSALYLCASSLEPTGPTGELFFGEGSRLTVL.